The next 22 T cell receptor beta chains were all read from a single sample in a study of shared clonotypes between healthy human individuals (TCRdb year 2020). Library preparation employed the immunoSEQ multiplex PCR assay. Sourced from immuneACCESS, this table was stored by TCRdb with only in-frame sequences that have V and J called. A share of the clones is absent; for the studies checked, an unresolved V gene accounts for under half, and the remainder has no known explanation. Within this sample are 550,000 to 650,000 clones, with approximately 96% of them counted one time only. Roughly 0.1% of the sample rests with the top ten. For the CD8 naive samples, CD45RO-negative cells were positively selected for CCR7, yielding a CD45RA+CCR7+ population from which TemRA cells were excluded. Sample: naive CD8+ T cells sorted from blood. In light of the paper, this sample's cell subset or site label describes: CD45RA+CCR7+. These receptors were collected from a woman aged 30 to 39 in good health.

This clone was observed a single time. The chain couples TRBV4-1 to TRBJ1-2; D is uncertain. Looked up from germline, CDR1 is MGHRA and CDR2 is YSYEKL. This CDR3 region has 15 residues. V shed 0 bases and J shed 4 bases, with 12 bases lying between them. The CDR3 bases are TGCGCCAGCAGCCAAGAGCTATCCGGGTCCTATGGCTACACCTTC. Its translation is CASSQELSGSYGYTF.

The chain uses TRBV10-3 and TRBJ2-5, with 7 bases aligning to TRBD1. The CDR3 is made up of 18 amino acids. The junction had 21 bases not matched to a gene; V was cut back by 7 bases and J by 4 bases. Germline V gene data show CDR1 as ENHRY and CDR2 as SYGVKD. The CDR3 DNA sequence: TGTGCCATCACCCAATTCTCCTCCGGGACAGAGAATGCAGAGACCCAGTACTTC. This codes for CAITQFSSGTENAETQYF.

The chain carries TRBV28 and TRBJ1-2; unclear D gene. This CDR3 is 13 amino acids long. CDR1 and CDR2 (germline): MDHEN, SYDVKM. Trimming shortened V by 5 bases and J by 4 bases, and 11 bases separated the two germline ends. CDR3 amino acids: CASSPEIGYGYTF. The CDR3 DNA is TGTGCCAGCAGTCCCGAAATTGGCTATGGCTACACCTTC.

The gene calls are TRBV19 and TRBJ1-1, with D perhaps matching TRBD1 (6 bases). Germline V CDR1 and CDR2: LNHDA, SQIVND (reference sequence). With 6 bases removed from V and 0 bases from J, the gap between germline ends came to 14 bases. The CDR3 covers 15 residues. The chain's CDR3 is CASRWGAAMNTEAFF. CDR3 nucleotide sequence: TGTGCCAGTAGATGGGGGGCGGCAATGAACACTGAAGCTTTCTTT.

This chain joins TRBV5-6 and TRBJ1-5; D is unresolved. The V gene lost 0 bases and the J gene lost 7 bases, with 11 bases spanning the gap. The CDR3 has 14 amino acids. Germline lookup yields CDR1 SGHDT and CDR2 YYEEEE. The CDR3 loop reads CASSLAVGSQPQHF. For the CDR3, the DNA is TGTGCCAGCAGCTTGGCCGTCGGGAGCCAGCCCCAGCATTTT.

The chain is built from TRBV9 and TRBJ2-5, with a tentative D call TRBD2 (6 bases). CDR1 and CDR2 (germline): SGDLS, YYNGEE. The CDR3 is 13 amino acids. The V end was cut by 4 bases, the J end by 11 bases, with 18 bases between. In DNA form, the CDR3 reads TGTGCCAGCAGCCCCGGGACTGCTACTCGGCAGTACTTC. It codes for CASSPGTATRQYF.

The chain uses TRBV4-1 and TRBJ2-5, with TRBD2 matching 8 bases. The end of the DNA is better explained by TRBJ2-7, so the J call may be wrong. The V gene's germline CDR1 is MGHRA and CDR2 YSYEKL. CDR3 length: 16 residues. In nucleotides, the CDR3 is TGCGCCAGCAGCCAAGACAGACGGGAGGGCCCCTACGAGCAGTACTTC. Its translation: CASSQDRREGPYEQYF.

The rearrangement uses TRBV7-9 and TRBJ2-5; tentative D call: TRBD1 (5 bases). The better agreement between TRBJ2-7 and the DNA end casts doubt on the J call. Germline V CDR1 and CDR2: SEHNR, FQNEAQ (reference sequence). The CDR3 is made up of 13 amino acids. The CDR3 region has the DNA TGTGCCAGCAGCGTACCAGGGTTACGCGAGCAGTACTTC. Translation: CASSVPGLREQYF.

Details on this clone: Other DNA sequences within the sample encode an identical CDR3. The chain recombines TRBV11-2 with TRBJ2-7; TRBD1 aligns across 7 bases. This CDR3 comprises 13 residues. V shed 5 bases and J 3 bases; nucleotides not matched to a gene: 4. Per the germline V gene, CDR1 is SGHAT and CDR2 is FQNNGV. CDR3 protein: CASSPGTDYEQYF. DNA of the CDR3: TGTGCCAGCAGCCCCGGGACAGACTACGAGCAGTACTTC.

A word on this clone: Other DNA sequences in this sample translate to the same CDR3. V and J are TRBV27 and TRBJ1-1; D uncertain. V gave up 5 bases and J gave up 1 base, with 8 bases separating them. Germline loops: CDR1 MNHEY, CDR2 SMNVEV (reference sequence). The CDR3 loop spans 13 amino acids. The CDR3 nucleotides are TGTGCCAGCAGTCCTACGGGGAACACTGAAGCTTTCTTT. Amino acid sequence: CASSPTGNTEAFF.

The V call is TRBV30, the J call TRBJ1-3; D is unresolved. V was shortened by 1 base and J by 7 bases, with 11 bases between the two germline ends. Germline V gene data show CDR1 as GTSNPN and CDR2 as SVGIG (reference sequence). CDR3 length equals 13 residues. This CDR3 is CAWSDPEENTIYF. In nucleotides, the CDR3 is TGTGCCTGGAGTGACCCCGAGGAGAACACCATATATTTT.

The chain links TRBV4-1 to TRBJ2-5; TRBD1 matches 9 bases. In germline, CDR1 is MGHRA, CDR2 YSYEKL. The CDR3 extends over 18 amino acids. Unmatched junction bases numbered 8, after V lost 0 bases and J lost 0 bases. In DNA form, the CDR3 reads TGCGCCAGCAGCCAAGATAGGGCCGGGGACAGGGACCAAGAGACCCAGTACTTC. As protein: CASSQDRAGDRDQETQYF.

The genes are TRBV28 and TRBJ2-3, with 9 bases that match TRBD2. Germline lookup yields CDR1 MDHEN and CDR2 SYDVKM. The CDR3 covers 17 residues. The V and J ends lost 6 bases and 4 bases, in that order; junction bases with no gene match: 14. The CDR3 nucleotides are TGTGCCAGCAGCTCATCGCGGGAGGGGGGTTCCGCAGATACGCAGTATTTT. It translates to CASSSSREGGSADTQYF.

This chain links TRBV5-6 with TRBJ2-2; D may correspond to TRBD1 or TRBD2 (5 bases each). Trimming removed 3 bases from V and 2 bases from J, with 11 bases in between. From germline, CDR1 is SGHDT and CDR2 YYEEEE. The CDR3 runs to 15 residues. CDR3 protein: CASSSRDQNTGELFF. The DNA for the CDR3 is TGTGCCAGCAGCTCCAGGGACCAAAACACCGGGGAGCTGTTTTTT.

This chain's CDR3 is CASSDPRWLTGALNYGYTF. Here the CDR3 DNA reads TGTGCCAGCAGTGACCCTCGATGGCTGACAGGGGCCCTTAACTATGGCTACACCTTC. This chain links TRBV6-4 with TRBJ1-2, with TRBD1 identical over 8 bases. CDR1 is MRHNA and CDR2 is SNTAGT in the germline V gene. This CDR3 spans 19 amino acids. The ends lost 2 bases at V and 1 base at J; junction bases unmatched: 15.

CDR3 bases: TGTGCCTGGAAGGGCCACCCAGGGTACGAGCAGTACTTC. Protein product: CAWKGHPGYEQYF. The chain employs TRBV30 and TRBJ2-5; perhaps TRBD1 as D (5 bases). TRBJ2-7 explains the end of the DNA better; the J call may be wrong. Germline CDR1 and CDR2: GTSNPN and SVGIG (reference sequence). CDR3 length equals 13 residues.

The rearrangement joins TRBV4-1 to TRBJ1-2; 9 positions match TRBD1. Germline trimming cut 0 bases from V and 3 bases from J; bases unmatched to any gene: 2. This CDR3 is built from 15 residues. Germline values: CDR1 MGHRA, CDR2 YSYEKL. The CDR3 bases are TGCGCCAGCAGCCAAGAGACAGGGGGGGACTATGGCTACACCTTC. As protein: CASSQETGGDYGYTF.

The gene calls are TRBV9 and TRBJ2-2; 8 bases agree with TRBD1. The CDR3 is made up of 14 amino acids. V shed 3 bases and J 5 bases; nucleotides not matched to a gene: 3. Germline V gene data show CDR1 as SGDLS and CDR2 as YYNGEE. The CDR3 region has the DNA TGTGCCAGCAGCGGGAGGACAGGGACCGGGGAGCTGTTTTTT. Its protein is CASSGRTGTGELFF.

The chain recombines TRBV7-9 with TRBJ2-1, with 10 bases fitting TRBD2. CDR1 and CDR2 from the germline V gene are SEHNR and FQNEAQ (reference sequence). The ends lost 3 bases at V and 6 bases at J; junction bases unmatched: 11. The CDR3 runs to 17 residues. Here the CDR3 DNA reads TGTGCCAGCAGCTTCCTAGCGGGAGAGGAGTATAGCAATGAGCAGTTCTTC. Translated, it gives CASSFLAGEEYSNEQFF.

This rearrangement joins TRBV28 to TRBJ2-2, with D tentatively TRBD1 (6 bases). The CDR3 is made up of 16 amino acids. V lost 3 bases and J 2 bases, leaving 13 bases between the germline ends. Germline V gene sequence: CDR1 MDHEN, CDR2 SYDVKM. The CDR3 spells CASSFAGASNTGELFF. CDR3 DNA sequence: TGTGCCAGCAGTTTTGCAGGGGCCTCTAACACCGGGGAGCTGTTTTTT.

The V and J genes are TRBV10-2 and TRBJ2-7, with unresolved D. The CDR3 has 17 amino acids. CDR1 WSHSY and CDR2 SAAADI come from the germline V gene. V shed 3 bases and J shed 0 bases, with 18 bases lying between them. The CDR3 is CASSDSMLTSSSYEQYF. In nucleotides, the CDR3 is TGCGCCAGCAGTGACTCGATGTTGACTTCGAGCTCCTACGAGCAGTACTTC.

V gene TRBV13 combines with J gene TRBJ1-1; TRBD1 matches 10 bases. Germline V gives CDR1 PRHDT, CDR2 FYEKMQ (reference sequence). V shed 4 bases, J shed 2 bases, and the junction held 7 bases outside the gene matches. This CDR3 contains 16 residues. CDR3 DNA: TGTGCCAGCAGCTCCCGGGACAGGGGATCCAACACTGAAGCTTTCTTT. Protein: CASSSRDRGSNTEAFF.